This T cell receptor (beta chain) was retrieved from a study of response to subunit inactivated influenza vaccine. Overall study findings and caveats: There was a suggestion from the authors that each seasonal influenza vaccination recruits few new T cells.

TCRdb passed the RT-PCR reads through MiXCR, listing each CDR3 protein once. The table has a few hundred thousand distinct CDR3 sequences, 12% to 15% seen once; the top ten hold more than 9.5%. Of note for this clonotype: The antigen is unknown.

This sequence was found in a man aged 45-65 years who received an inactivated influenza vaccine. This material consisted of PBMCs from blood, taken roughly 13 days after vaccination.

The CDR3 reads CATSRVTGIFTDTQYF. CDR3 nucleotide sequence: TGTGCCACCAGCAGAGTGACAGGGATTTTCACAGATACGCAGTATTTT. The rearrangement joins TRBV15 to TRBJ2-3; 7 nucleotides agree with TRBD1. Germline CDR1 and CDR2: LNHNV and YYDKDF (reference sequence). This CDR3 region has 16 residues. The J segment lost 2 bases and the V segment lost 1 base, leaving 6 bases of the junction unmatched.